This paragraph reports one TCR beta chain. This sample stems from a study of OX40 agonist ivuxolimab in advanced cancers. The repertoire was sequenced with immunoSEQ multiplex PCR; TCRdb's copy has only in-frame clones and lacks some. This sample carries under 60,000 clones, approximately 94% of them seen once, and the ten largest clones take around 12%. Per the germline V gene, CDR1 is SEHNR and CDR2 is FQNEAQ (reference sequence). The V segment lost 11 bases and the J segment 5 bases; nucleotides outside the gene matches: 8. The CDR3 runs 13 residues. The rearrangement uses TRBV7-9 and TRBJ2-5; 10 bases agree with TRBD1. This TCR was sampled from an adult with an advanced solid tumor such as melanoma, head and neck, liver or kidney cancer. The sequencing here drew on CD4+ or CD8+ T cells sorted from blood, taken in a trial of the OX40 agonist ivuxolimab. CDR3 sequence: CAQTGGEAETQYF. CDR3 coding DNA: TGTGCCCAGACAGGGGGCGAAGCGGAGACCCAGTACTTC.